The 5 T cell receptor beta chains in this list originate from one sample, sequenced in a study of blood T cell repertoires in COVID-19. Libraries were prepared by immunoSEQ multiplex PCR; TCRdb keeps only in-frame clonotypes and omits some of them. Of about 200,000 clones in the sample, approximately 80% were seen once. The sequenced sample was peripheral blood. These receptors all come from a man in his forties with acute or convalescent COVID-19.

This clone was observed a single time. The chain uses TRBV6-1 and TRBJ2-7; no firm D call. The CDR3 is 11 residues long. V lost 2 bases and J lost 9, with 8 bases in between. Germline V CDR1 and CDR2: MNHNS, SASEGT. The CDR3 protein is CASSESPVQYF. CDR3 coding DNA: TGTGCCAGCAGTGAATCCCCTGTGCAGTACTTC.

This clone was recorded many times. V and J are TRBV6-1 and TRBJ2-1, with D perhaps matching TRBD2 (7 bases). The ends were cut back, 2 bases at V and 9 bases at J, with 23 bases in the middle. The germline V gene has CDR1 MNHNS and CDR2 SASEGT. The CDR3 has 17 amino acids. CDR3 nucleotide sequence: TGTGCCAGCAGTGAATATAGGGCTAGCGGAGGGGGGAGTGAGCAGTTCTTC. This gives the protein CASSEYRASGGGSEQFF.

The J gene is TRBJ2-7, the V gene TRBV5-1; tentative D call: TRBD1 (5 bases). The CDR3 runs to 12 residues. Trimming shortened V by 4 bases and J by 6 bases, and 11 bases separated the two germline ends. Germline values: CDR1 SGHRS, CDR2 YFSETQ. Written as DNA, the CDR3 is TGCGCCAGCAGCCCCGGACACGCCGAGCAGTACTTC. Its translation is CASSPGHAEQYF.

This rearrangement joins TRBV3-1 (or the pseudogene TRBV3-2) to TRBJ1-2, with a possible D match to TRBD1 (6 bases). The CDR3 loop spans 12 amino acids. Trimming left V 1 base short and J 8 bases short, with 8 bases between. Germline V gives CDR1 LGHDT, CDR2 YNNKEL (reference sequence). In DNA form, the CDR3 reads TGTGCCAGCAGCCAAGCAGGGGAAGGCTACACCTTC. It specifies CASSQAGEGYTF.

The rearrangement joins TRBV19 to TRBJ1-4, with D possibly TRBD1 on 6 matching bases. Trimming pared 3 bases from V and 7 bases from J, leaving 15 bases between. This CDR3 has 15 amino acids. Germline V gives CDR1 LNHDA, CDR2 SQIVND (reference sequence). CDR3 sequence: CASSIKGVAGEKLFF. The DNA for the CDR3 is TGTGCCAGTAGTATCAAGGGGGTCGCGGGTGAAAAACTGTTTTTT.